The following is a T cell receptor (beta chain) sequence with its context. Its antigen is unidentified. The source of the sample is a study of CD8+CD57+ T cells in acquired aplastic anemia. Study information: DNA per sorted CD4+ or CD8+ sample ranged roughly 0.17 to 27.4 ug, averaging approximately 3.3 ug.

Genomic DNA templated the TCR beta VDJ and CDR3 profiling. TCRdb re-analysed the reads in MiXCR, keeping a single row per CDR3 protein. The sample shows 400,000 to 450,000 distinct CDR3 sequences, 60% to 80% of them seen only once. The CDR3 runs 14 residues. Per germline, CDR1 SGHTA and CDR2 FQGNSA. The V gene lost 9 bases and the J gene lost 5 bases, with 19 bases spanning the gap. Overall study results and limits: Common to patients and controls were roughly 30 CD8+ CDR3 sequences. In CD8+ cells, Simpson's diversity showed no significant difference between patients and controls.

Material: sorted CD4+, CD8+, or CD8+CD57+ T cells (not recorded which) from PBMCs. This chain joins TRBV7-2 and TRBJ1-1; tentative D call: TRBD1 (5 bases). The source of this sequence is a human donor in good health, serving as a control. CDR3 nucleotide sequence: TGTGCCAGTAGTCCAGGGTCGAGTCAGACTGAAGCTTTCTTT. This translates into CASSPGSSQTEAFF.